One and the same sample provided the 17 T cell receptor beta chains below, sequenced in a study of blood T cell repertoires in COVID-19. Data came from immunoSEQ multiplex PCR; TCRdb stores just in-frame clones and leaves some out. The sample shows approximately 68,000 clones, roughly 90% of them seen only once. The material sequenced was peripheral blood. The receptors were gathered from a man in his sixties or seventies with active or convalescent COVID-19.

This clone has only one observation. The CDR3 DNA sequence: TGTGCCAGCAGAGCTTCGACAGGGGGCGCTGGGGGCTACACCTTC. It codes for CASRASTGGAGGYTF. The chain recombines TRBV2 with TRBJ1-2, with 10 nucleotides matching TRBD1. The germline gives CDR1 SNHLY, CDR2 FYNNEI. This CDR3 has 15 residues. The junction had 12 bases not matched to a gene; V was cut back by 6 bases and J by 8 bases.

The rearrangement joins TRBV12-5 to TRBJ1-2; possible D gene TRBD1, 5 bases. CDR1 and CDR2 (germline): LGHNT, FRNRAP. This CDR3 contains 15 residues. V dropped 3 bases and J dropped 6 bases, with 17 bases sitting between them. CDR3 sequence: CASGLTGRADDGYTF. Here the CDR3 DNA reads TGTGCTAGTGGTTTAACGGGCAGGGCGGATGATGGCTACACCTTC.

This sequence joins TRBV29-1 and TRBJ1-1, with 9 bases fitting TRBD1. The CDR3 is 13 amino acids. Germline V gene lookup returns CDR1 SQVTM and CDR2 ANQGSEA. The V and J ends lost 6 bases and 1 base, in that order; junction bases with no gene match: 3. The CDR3 loop reads CSVTGGRNTEAFF. The CDR3 DNA reads TGCAGCGTCACAGGGGGCAGGAACACTGAAGCTTTCTTT. Filled out from reference TRBV29-1 and TRBJ1-1, the complete variable domain reads SAVISQKPSRDICQRGTSLTIQCQVDSQVTMMFWYRQQPGQSLTLIATANQGSEATYESGFVIDKFPISRPNLTFSTLTVSNMSPEDSSIYLCSVTGGRNTEAFFGQGTRLTVV.

The V and J genes are TRBV7-2 and TRBJ2-2; D uncertain. The CDR3 runs 13 residues. Trimming stripped 4 bases from V and 1 base from J, with 4 bases between. Germline assignment: CDR1 SGHTA and CDR2 FQGNSA. The CDR3 DNA reads TGTGCCAGCAGCTCCAAGAACACCGGGGAGCTGTTTTTT. It codes for CASSSKNTGELFF.

The rearrangement uses TRBV2 and TRBJ1-2, with D perhaps matching TRBD1 (5 bases). From germline, CDR1 is SNHLY and CDR2 FYNNEI. V dropped 7 bases and J dropped 4 bases, with 16 bases sitting between them. The CDR3 runs to 14 residues. CDR3 loop: CASTALLGGYGYTF. The CDR3, as DNA: TGTGCCAGCACCGCCCTTCTCGGGGGCTATGGCTACACCTTC. Using reference TRBV2 and TRBJ1-2 for the parts outside the CDR3, the full variable domain is EPEVTQTPSHQVTQMGQEVILRCVPISNHLYFYWYRQILGQKVEFLVSFYNNEISEKSEIFDDQFSVERPDGSNFTLKIRSTKLEDSAMYFCASTALLGGYGYTFGSGTRLTVV.

This chain connects TRBV7-3 to TRBJ2-3, with D possibly matching TRBD2 (7 bases). The CDR3 loop spans 17 amino acids. Germline V gene sequence: CDR1 SGHTA, CDR2 FQGTGA. The ends were cut back, 0 bases at V and 4 bases at J, with 17 bases in the middle. Here the CDR3 DNA reads TGTGCCAGCAGCTTAACTGGAGCGGGCGGGGGCCCAGATACGCAGTATTTT. Amino acid sequence: CASSLTGAGGGPDTQYF.

The chain recombines TRBV28 with TRBJ1-4; a weak D match, TRBD1 (6 bases). CDR3 length: 14 residues. CDR1 is MDHEN and CDR2 is SYDVKM in the germline V gene. With 6 bases removed from V and 7 bases from J, the gap between germline ends came to 15 bases. CDR3 DNA: TGTGCCAGCAGCCTACAGGGTGAGAGTGAAAAACTGTTTTTT. Its protein is CASSLQGESEKLFF.

The rearrangement links TRBV5-1 to TRBJ1-5; 7 bases are a match to TRBD1. V shed 0 bases and J 6 bases; nucleotides not matched to a gene: 3. The CDR3 covers 14 residues. Germline V gene lookup returns CDR1 SGHRS and CDR2 YFSETQ. CDR3 protein: CASSLEAGGQPQHF. DNA for the CDR3: TGCGCCAGCAGCTTGGAGGCAGGGGGTCAGCCCCAGCATTTT. The full variable domain, completed using reference TRBV5-1 and TRBJ1-5, is KAGVTQTPRYLIKTRGQQVTLSCSPISGHRSVSWYQQTPGQGLQFLFEYFSETQRNKGNFPGRFSGRQFSNSRSEMNVSTLELGDSALYLCASSLEAGGQPQHFGDGTRLSIL.

This chain connects TRBV19 to TRBJ1-2, with D possibly matching TRBD1 (5 bases). This CDR3 comprises 14 residues. Germline V gene sequence: CDR1 LNHDA, CDR2 SQIVND (reference sequence). The ends were cut back, 1 base at V and 4 bases at J, with 10 bases in the middle. The CDR3 DNA is TGTGCCAGTAGTATAGGACAGACATCCTATGGCTACACCTTC. As protein: CASSIGQTSYGYTF. The full variable domain, with the rest looked up from reference TRBV19 and TRBJ1-2, is DGGITQSPKYLFRKEGQNVTLSCEQNLNHDAMYWYRQDPGQGLRLIYYSQIVNDFQKGDIAEGYSVSREKKESFPLTVTSAQKNPTAFYLCASSIGQTSYGYTFGSGTRLTVV.

J is TRBJ2-1 and V is TRBV4-2; 9 bases map to TRBD2. The CDR3 runs 16 residues. CDR1 LGHNA and CDR2 YNFKEQ come from the germline V gene. Trimming cost V 1 base and J 7 bases; bases outside gene matches: 8. CDR3 DNA: TGTGCCAGCAGCCAAGGTGCAGCGGGAGGTTATAATGAGCAGTTCTTC. Its translation: CASSQGAAGGYNEQFF.

The V gene is TRBV10-1, the J gene TRBJ2-1; tentative D call: TRBD2 (6 bases). Germline-derived CDR1 and CDR2 are WNHNN and SYGVQD (reference sequence). The CDR3 is 13 amino acids. Trimming took off 3 bases at V and 9 bases at J, with 12 bases between the two ends. For the CDR3, the DNA is TGCGCCAGCAGTGACGGGGACTTGCGTGAGCAGTTCTTC. This gives the protein CASSDGDLREQFF.

The chain is built from TRBV11-2 and TRBJ1-2; D might be TRBD1 (6 bases). Trimming left V 5 bases short and J 4 bases short, with 20 bases between. This CDR3 is built from 16 residues. Germline values: CDR1 SGHAT, CDR2 FQNNGV. The DNA for the CDR3 is TGTGCCAGCAGCCCCACCTCAGGGGTCGGCAGCTATGGCTACACCTTC. Translating it yields CASSPTSGVGSYGYTF.

In this sample, this clone turned up once. The chain recombines TRBV12-5 with TRBJ1-5; D gene unclear. V was cut by 7 bases and J by 3 bases, with 7 bases left in between. The germline gives CDR1 LGHNT, CDR2 FRNRAP. This CDR3 region has 12 residues. Here the CDR3 DNA reads TGTGCTAGTGCCAATTCCAATCAGCCCCAGCATTTT. As protein: CASANSNQPQHF.

This rearrangement joins TRBV25-1 to TRBJ1-4, with 7 bases lining up with TRBD1. Germline V gene data show CDR1 as MGHDK and CDR2 as SYGVNS. This CDR3 contains 14 residues. The ends lost 8 bases at V and 0 bases at J; junction bases unmatched: 3. CDR3: CASAGTATNEKLFF. The CDR3, as DNA: TGTGCCAGCGCCGGGACAGCAACTAATGAAAAACTGTTTTTT.

The chain recombines TRBV11-2 with TRBJ1-3; possible D gene TRBD1, 5 bases. The CDR3 has 17 amino acids. Germline CDR1 reads SGHAT; CDR2 reads FQNNGV. Trimming took 1 base from V and 4 from J, leaving 17 bases between them. The DNA of the CDR3 is TGTGCCAGCAGCTTAGGTGTAGGGGCTACGAGCGGAAACACCATATATTTT. The encoded protein is CASSLGVGATSGNTIYF.

This chain links TRBV2 with TRBJ1-4, with 9 bases identical to TRBD1. The CDR3 totals 15 residues. Germline CDR1 is SNHLY and CDR2 is FYNNEI. The V gene end was trimmed by 6 bases and the J gene end by 7 bases; junction bases not matched to a gene: 9. CDR3 residues: CASSLTQGAGEKLFF. CDR3 bases: TGTGCCAGCAGCCTTACACAGGGGGCAGGTGAAAAACTGTTTTTT.

This clone turned up a few times. The rearrangement uses TRBV12-5 and TRBJ2-1; D is uncertain. There are 15 residues in the CDR3. Germline assignment: CDR1 LGHNT and CDR2 FRNRAP. Trimming removed 0 bases at V and 7 bases at J, with 13 bases between. The CDR3: CASGLVSSPGNEQFF. The CDR3 DNA follows: TGTGCTAGTGGTTTGGTTAGCAGCCCCGGGAATGAGCAGTTCTTC.